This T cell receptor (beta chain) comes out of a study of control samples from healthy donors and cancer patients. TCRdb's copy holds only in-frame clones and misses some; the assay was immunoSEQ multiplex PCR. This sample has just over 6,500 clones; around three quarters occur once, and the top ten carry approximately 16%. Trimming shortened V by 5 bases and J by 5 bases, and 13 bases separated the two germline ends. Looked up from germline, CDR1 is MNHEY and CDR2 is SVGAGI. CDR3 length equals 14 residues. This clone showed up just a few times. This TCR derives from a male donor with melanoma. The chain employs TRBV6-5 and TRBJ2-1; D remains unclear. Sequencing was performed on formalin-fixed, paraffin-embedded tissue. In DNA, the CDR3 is TGTGCCAGCAGTCTCGACAACCCCAACAATGAGCAGTTCTTC. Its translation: CASSLDNPNNEQFF.